This T cell receptor beta chain came from a study of identical twins. TCRdb passed the 5' RACE reads through MiXCR, listing each CDR3 protein once. Seen here are about 720,000 distinct CDR3 sequences, roughly 20% observed once, and the top ten hold over 10%. V was pared by 3 bases and J by 8 bases, with 8 bases of the junction left unmatched. The CDR3 contains 15 residues. Germline lookup yields CDR1 MNHEY and CDR2 SMNVEV (reference sequence). The sample was also linked to a second study, of T cells expressing NK-cell markers.

The receptor was isolated from a woman younger than 30 in good health. The V gene is TRBV27, the J gene TRBJ1-4; 8 bases match TRBD1. Sequencing input: PBMCs. The CDR3: CASSLLGQAREKLFF. The CDR3 coding sequence is TGTGCCAGCAGTTTGTTGGGACAGGCAAGAGAAAAACTGTTTTTT.